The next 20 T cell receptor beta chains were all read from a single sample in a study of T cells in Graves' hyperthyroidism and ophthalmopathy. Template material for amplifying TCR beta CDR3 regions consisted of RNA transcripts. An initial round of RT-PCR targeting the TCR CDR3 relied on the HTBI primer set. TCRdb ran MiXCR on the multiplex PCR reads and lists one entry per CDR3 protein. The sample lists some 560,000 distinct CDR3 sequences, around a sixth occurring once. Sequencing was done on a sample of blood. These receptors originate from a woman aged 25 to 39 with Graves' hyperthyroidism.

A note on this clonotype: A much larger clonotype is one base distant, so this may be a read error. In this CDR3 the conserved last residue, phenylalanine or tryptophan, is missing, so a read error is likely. The CDR3 DNA reads TGTGCCAGCAGCCAAGATTTTGCGACTAGCGGCTTCTACGAGCAGTACCTC. This sequence encodes CASSQDFATSGFYEQYL. This sequence joins TRBV3-1 and TRBJ2-7, with TRBD2 identical over 9 bases. The CDR3 is 17 amino acids. The germline V gene encodes CDR1 LGHDT and CDR2 YNNKEL (reference sequence). Losses at the gene ends were 0 bases for V and 3 bases for J; bases not matched to a gene: 9.

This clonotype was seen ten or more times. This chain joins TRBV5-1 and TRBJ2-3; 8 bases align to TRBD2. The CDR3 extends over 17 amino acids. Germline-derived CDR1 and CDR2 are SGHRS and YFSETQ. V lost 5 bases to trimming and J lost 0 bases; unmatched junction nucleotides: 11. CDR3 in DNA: TGCGCCAGCAGAAACATACTAGCGGACCACAGCACAGATACGCAGTATTTT. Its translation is CASRNILADHSTDTQYF.

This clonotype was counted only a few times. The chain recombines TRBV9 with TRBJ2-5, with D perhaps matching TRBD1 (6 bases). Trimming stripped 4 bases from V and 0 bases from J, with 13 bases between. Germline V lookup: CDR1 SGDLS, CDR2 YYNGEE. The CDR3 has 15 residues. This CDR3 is CASSPGQHHQETQYF. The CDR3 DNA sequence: TGTGCCAGCAGCCCCGGACAGCATCACCAAGAGACCCAGTACTTC.

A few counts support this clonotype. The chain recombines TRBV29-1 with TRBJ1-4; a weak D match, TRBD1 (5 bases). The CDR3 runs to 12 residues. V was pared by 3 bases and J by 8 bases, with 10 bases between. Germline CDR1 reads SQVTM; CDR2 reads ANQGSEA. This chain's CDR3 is CSVEAWDEKLFF. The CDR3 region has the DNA TGCAGCGTTGAGGCCTGGGACGAAAAACTGTTTTTT. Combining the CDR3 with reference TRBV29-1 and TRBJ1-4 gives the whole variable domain SAVISQKPSRDICQRGTSLTIQCQVDSQVTMMFWYRQQPGQSLTLIATANQGSEATYESGFVIDKFPISRPNLTFSTLTVSNMSPEDSSIYLCSVEAWDEKLFFGSGTQLSVL.

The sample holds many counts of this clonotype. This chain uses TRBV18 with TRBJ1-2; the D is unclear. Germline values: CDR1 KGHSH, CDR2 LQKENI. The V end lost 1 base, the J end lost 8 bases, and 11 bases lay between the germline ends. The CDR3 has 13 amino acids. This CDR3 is CASSPQGVAGYTF. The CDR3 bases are TGTGCCAGCTCACCACAGGGCGTCGCGGGCTACACCTTC.

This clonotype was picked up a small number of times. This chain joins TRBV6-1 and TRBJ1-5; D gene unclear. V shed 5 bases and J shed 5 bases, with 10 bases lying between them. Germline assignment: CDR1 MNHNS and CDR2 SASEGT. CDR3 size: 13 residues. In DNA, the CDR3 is TGTGCCAGCAGTAGGTTTCAAGATCAGCCCCAGCATTTT. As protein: CASSRFQDQPQHF.

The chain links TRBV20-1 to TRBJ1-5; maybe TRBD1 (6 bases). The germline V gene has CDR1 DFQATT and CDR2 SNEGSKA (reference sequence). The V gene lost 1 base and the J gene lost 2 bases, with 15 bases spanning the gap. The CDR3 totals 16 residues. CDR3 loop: CSARGGGGAGNQPQHF. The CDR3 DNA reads TGCAGTGCTAGAGGAGGGGGGGGCGCGGGCAATCAGCCCCAGCATTTT.

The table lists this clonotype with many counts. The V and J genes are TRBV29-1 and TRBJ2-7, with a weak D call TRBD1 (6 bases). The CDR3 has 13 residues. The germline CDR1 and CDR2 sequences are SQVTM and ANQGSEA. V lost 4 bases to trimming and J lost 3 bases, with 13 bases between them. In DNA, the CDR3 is TGCAGCGTTGGGGGGCGTATGTTCTACGAGCAGTACTTC. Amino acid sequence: CSVGGRMFYEQYF.

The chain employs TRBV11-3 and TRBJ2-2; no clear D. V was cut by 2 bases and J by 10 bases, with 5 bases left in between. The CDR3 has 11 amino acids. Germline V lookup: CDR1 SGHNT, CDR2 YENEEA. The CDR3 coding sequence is TGTGCCAGCAGCTTAATTGAGGAGCTGTTTTTT. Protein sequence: CASSLIEELFF. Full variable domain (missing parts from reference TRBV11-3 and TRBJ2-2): EAGVVQSPRYKIIEKKQPVAFWCNPISGHNTLYWYLQNLGQGPELLIRYENEEAVDDSQLPKDRFSAERLKGVDSTLKIQPAELGDSAVYLCASSLIEELFFGEGSRLTVL.

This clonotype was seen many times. CDR3 region: CATSETGLAGADEQFF. CDR3 DNA: TGTGCCACCAGTGAAACCGGACTAGCGGGAGCCGATGAGCAGTTCTTC. The chain couples TRBV24-1 to TRBJ2-1; 13 bases match TRBD2. There are 16 residues in the CDR3. With 4 bases clipped from V and 8 bases from J, the junction kept 7 bases outside the gene matches. In germline, CDR1 is KGHDR, CDR2 SFDVKD.

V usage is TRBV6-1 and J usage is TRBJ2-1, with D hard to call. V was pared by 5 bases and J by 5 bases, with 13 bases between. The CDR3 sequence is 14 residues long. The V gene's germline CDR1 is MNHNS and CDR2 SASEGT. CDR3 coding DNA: TGTGCCAGCAGTCGTATCGGGCCCAACAATGAGCAGTTCTTC. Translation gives CASSRIGPNNEQFF.

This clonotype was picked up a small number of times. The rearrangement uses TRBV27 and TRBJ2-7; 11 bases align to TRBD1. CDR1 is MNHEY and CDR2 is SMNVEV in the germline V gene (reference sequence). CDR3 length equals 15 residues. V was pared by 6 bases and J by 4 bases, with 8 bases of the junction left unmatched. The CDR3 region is CASRWSGTGGYEQYF. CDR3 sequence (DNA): TGTGCCAGCAGGTGGTCCGGGACAGGGGGGTACGAGCAGTACTTC.

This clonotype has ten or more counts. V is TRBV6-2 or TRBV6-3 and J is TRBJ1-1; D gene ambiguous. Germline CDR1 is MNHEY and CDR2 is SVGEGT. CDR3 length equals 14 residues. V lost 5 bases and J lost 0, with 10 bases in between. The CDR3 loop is CASSRREVNTEAFF. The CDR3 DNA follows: TGTGCCAGCAGTCGAAGGGAGGTGAACACTGAAGCTTTCTTT.

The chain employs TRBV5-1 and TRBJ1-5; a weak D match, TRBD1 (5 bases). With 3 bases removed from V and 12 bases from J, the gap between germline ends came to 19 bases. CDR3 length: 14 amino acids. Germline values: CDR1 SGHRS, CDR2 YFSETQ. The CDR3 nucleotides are TGCGCCAGCAGCTCCGGGACCAAAATCCGGGTCCAGCATTTT. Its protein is CASSSGTKIRVQHF.

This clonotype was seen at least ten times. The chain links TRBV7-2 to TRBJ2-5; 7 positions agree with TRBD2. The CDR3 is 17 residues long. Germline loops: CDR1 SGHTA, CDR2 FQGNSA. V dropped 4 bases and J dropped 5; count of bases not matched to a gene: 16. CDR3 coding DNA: TGTGCCAGCAGCTGGCAGTATAGGGAGGGAGGCTTGGAGACCCAGTACTTC. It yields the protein CASSWQYREGGLETQYF.

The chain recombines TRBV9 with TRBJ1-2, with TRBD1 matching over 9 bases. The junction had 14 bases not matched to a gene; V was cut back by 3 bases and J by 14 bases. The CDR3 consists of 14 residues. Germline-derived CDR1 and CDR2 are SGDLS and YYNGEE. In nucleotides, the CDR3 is TGTGCCAGCAGCGCCACGGGAGGGACAGGGATTCCGACCTTC. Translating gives CASSATGGTGIPTF.

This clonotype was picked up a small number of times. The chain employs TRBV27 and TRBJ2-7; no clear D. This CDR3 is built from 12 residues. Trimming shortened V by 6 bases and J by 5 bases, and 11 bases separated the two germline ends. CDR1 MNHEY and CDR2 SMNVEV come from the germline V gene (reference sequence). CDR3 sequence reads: CASRDMRNEQYF. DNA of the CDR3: TGTGCCAGCAGAGATATGAGGAACGAGCAGTACTTC.

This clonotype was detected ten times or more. The CDR3 here is CASRQVALTSYEQYF. In DNA, the CDR3 is TGTGCCAGCAGACAAGTGGCTTTAACCTCTTACGAGCAGTACTTC. V usage is TRBV27 and J usage is TRBJ2-7; D unclear. The CDR3 covers 15 residues. Germline V CDR1 and CDR2: MNHEY, SMNVEV (reference sequence). V lost 6 bases, J lost 4 bases, and 19 bases lay in between.

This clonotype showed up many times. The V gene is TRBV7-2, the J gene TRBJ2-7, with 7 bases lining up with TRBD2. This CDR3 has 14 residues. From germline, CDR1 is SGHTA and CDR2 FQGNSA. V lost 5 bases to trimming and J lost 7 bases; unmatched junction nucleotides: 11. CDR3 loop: CASSTGTNLREQYF. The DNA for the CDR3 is TGTGCCAGCAGCACCGGGACTAACCTGAGGGAGCAGTACTTC.

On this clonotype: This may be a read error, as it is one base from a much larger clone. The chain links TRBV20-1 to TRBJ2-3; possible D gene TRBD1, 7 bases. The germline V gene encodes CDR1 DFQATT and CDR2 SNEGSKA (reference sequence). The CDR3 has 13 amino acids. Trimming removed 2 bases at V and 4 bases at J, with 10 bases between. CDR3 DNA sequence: TGCAGTGCTAGACAGGGGGGCGCAGATACGCAGTATTTT. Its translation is CSARQGGADTQYF.